This TCR beta chain was obtained from a study of blood T cells in healthy people across ages (dated by TCRdb to between 2014 and 2016). In the study overall: In model experiments, template switching captured roughly one uniquely barcoded TCR beta cDNA molecule for every two T cells. Donors were grouped into four age groups: young (average approximately 15 years), middle-aged (under 40), aged (roughly 62) and long-lived (around 80). To avoid experimental bias, donors of different ages were randomly spread across the sequencing lanes. To track age-related changes in TCR beta repertoire diversity, the study relied on deep sequencing normalized with unique cDNA molecular identifiers. Using the same blood draw, the study looked at two additional independent replicas of 1 million unique cDNA reads for two donors, one aged 18 to 30 and the other aged 80 or older.

Libraries were prepared through 5' RACE. For sequencing, an Illumina HiSeq 2500 was employed. A second PCR of roughly 6 to 11 cycles was run with a J-beta primer mix and a sample-barcoded 5' primer. A unique molecular identifier was introduced onto each TCR beta cDNA molecule by a template-switch 5' adaptor carrying 12 random nucleotides. Each sample yielded at least 2.5 million CDR3-containing paired-end reads. All of the RNA was converted into first-strand cDNA using the Mint cDNA synthesis kit, with a TRBC-specific oligonucleotide serving as the primer. After uracil-DNA glycosylase treatment, a first 18-cycle PCR used universal primers M1SS and BC2_uni_R on all cDNA. On the study's bioinformatics: Each sample was normalized by randomly selecting 1 million high-quality reads, each carrying a distinct molecular identifier. Reads sharing molecular identifiers were discarded rather than binned into consensus sequences. MiTCR, run with a Q25 quality threshold and the strictest error-elimination algorithm, handled CDR3 identification, clonotype clustering and error correction. A nonparametric unseen species model with Euler transformation was used to estimate a lower bound on total TCR beta diversity. In TCRdb, the public reads were trimmed at Q25 with fastp and aligned with MiXCR, with productive beta chains retained. Entries are consolidated by CDR3 protein sequence, retaining the most common genes and DNA. Here the V and J calls rest on TCRdb's processing, not on the authors' analysis. The sample data list 1.5 million to 2 million distinct CDR3 sequences, and roughly 52% of these were observed just once. The biggest ten clones account for approximately 2.1% of the sample.

V sheds 4 bases and J sheds 1 base, leaving 11 bases between their ends. The CDR3, cysteine through phenylalanine, is 16 amino acids long. Of the read, only the CDR3 DNA is kept; its 48 bases are in frame from base 1. The germline V gene (reference sequence) supplies CDR1 MNHNY and CDR2 SVGAGI. The investigation overall reported the following: Because donor CMV infection status was unknown, age-related changes in expanded clonotypes were potentially confounded. Observed TCR beta diversity correlated strongly with the percentage of naive T cells measured by flow cytometry. Observed TCR beta diversity per million T cells fell roughly linearly with age, and a significant reduction was already apparent by age approximately 40. Compared with the aged group, the long-lived group had more naive CD4+ T cells, fewer expanded clones and increased TCR diversity, a pattern suggesting age selection. Conclusive comparison of naive and antigen-experienced compartments was prevented by the profiling of bulk unsorted PBMCs. Total diversity estimates from one million sequenced T cells were considered lower bounds and underestimates.

The 35 to 40 donors, aged 6 to 90 years, were systemically healthy Caucasian individuals from Russia. Roughly 10 milliliters of peripheral blood were drawn from each donor into EDTA-treated Vacutainer tubes. Ficoll-Paque density-gradient centrifugation was used to isolate PBMCs, with at least 6.5 million per sample. Trizol reagent was used to extract total RNA from the PBMCs, yielding at least 5.5 micrograms per sample. Naive CD45RAhigh/CD27high T cell percentages were measured by flow cytometry on a PBMC aliquot from every donor. This clonotype has a handful of counts. The antigen this receptor binds is unknown. Per-base quality was not reported, and no clone a single base away is much larger than it.

The sample comprised blood. The V gene is TRBV6-6 and the J gene is TRBJ2-6; the D gene assignment is ambiguous. This clonotype was obtained from a woman aged 35 to 49 in good health. The sequence in DNA is TGTGCCAGCAGTTTAGGCAGGAGATCTGGGGCCAACGTCCTGACTTTC. Translated, it reads CASSLGRRSGANVLTF.